This passage covers 4 T cell receptor beta chains from one sample sequenced in a study of identical twins. TCRdb used MiXCR to reprocess the 5' RACE reads, holding one entry per CDR3 protein. Among 300,000 to 400,000 distinct CDR3 sequences listed, around 9.7% were seen once. The sequencing sample was made of naive T cells sorted from blood. These receptors all stem from a woman in her forties or fifties in good health.

This clonotype was picked up many times. V is TRBV11-2 and J is TRBJ2-3; 7 bases match TRBD1. Germline V gives CDR1 SGHAT, CDR2 FQNNGV. The CDR3 runs 18 residues. Trimming cost V 3 bases and J 2 bases; bases outside gene matches: 14. The CDR3, as DNA: TGTGCCAGCAGCTTCCGGGCCGGTACGGGACAGAACACAGATACGCAGTATTTT. Translating it yields CASSFRAGTGQNTDTQYF.

This clonotype was counted between two and nine times. V is TRBV12-3 or TRBV12-4 and J is TRBJ1-4, with TRBD1 matching over 9 bases. V was pared by 7 bases and J by 7 bases, with 7 bases of the junction left unmatched. This CDR3 has 14 residues. CDR3 coding DNA: TGTGCCAGCACCTGGACAGGGGCAAGTGAAAAACTGTTTTTT. Its translation: CASTWTGASEKLFF.

The chain combines TRBV6-5 with TRBJ2-1, with D maybe TRBD2 (6 bases). CDR1 MNHEY and CDR2 SVGAGI come from the germline V gene. This CDR3 spans 14 amino acids. The V and J ends lost 2 bases and 7 bases respectively, with 12 bases between them. The CDR3 region has the DNA TGTGCCAGCAGTTACCGGCCCCGGGGGAATGAGCAGTTCTTC. It codes for CASSYRPRGNEQFF.

This clonotype was observed a few times. The rearrangement links TRBV20-1 to TRBJ2-7; D possibly uses TRBD1 or TRBD2 (5 bases each). V lost 3 bases and J lost 6, with 12 bases in between. The germline CDR1 and CDR2 sequences are DFQATT and SNEGSKA (reference sequence). The CDR3 is 12 residues long. The CDR3 DNA is TGCAGTGCTAGTGCACCGGGACCCGAGCAGTACTTC. This translates into CSASAPGPEQYF.